This TCR beta chain is from a study of beta chain features in type 1 diabetes. Of the isolated RNA, all was reverse transcribed, and so the sequenced material was expressed TCRB transcripts. Profiling relied on immunoSEQ multiplex PCR, and the TCRdb table lists in-frame clones only, not all of them. The data show hundreds of thousands of clones, over 11% seen once. This CDR3 comprises 17 residues. Germline V lookup: CDR1 LNHNV, CDR2 YYDKDF (reference sequence). The ends lost 1 base at V and 7 bases at J; junction bases unmatched: 13. General study results and limits: Researchers caution that PCR might favor shorter templates, equally among patients and controls. In every one of the four CD4+ subsets, TCRB CDR3s were moderately but significantly shorter in Type 1 diabetes patients. A pattern of fewer insertions and more deletions at VDJ junctions was seen in type 1 diabetes patients.

This clone was picked up a small number of times. Its target is unknown. The clonotype originates from a man between 18 and 29 years old with type 1 diabetes. The sample consisted of naive CD4+ T cells from blood. The chain recombines TRBV15 with TRBJ2-1; 7 nucleotides line up with TRBD2. The CDR3 here is CATSRGGRERQGNEQFF. DNA for the CDR3: TGTGCCACCAGCAGAGGAGGGCGGGAGCGTCAAGGGAATGAGCAGTTCTTC.